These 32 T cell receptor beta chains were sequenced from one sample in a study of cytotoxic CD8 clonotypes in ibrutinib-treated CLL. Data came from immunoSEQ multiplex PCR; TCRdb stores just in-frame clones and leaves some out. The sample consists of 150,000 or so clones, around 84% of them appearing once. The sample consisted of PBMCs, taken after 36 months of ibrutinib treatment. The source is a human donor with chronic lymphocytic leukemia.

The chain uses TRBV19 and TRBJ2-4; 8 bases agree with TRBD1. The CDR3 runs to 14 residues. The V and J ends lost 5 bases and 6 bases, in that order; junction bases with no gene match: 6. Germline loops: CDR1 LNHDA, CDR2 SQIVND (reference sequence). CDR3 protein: CASSRTGRRNIQYF. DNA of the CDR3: TGTGCCAGTAGTCGGACAGGGAGGAGAAACATTCAGTACTTC.

The CDR3 region has the DNA TGTGCCAGCAGCCTCAGCGGGGGCCGATACGAGCAGTACTTC. It encodes CASSLSGGRYEQYF. This sequence joins TRBV7-2 and TRBJ2-7; 8 bases are a match to TRBD2. The CDR3 is 14 residues long. J gave up 4 bases and V 5 bases, and 7 bases lay outside the gene matches. Germline CDR1 and CDR2: SGHTA and FQGNSA.

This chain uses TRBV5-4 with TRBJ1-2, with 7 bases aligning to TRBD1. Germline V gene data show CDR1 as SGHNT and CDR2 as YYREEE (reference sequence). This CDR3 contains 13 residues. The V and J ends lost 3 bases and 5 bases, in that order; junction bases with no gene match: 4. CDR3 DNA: TGTGCCAGCAGCTCGACAGGGAAGTATGGCTACACCTTC. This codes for CASSSTGKYGYTF. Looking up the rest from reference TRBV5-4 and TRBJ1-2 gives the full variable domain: ETGVTQSPTHLIKTRGQQVTLRCSSQSGHNTVSWYQQALGQGPQFIFQYYREEENGRGNFPPRFSGLQFPNYSSELNVNALELDDSALYLCASSSTGKYGYTFGSGTRLTVV.

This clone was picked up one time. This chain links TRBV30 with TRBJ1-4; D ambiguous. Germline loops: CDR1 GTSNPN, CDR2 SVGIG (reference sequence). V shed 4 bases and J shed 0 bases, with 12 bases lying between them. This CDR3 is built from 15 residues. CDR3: CAWKYRNSTNEKLFF. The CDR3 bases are TGTGCCTGGAAGTACAGAAATTCAACTAATGAAAAACTGTTTTTT. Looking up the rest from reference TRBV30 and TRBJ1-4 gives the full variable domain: SQTIHQWPATLVQPVGSPLSLECTVEGTSNPNLYWYRQAAGRGLQLLFYSVGIGQISSEVPQNLSASRPQDRQFILSSKKLLLSDSGFYLCAWKYRNSTNEKLFFGSGTQLSVL.

Here the CDR3 reads CASSIVGRGNIYGYTF. In DNA form, the CDR3 reads TGTGCCAGTAGTATTGTAGGCAGGGGGAATATCTATGGCTACACCTTC. The chain is built from TRBV19 and TRBJ1-2, with 7 bases matching TRBD1. CDR3 length equals 16 residues. Germline assignment: CDR1 LNHDA and CDR2 SQIVND (reference sequence). V shed 3 bases, J shed 4 bases, and the junction held 11 bases outside the gene matches.

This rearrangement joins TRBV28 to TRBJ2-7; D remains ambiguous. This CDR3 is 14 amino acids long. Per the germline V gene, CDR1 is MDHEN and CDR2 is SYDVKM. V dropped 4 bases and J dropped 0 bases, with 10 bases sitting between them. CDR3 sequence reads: CASSSLRISYEQYF. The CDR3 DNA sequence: TGTGCCAGCAGTTCTTTGAGGATCTCCTACGAGCAGTACTTC. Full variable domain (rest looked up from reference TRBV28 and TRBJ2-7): DVKVTQSSRYLVKRTGEKVFLECVQDMDHENMFWYRQDPGLGLRLIYFSYDVKMKEKGDIPEGYSVSREKKERFSLILESASTNQTSMYLCASSSLRISYEQYFGPGTRLTVT.

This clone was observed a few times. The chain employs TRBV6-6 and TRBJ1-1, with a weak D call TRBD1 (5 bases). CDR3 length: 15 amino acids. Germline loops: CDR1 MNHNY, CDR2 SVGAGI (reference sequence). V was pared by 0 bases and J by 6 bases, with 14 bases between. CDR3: CASSYSAGRASEAFF. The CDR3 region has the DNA TGTGCCAGCAGTTACTCGGCAGGCAGGGCCTCTGAAGCTTTCTTT.

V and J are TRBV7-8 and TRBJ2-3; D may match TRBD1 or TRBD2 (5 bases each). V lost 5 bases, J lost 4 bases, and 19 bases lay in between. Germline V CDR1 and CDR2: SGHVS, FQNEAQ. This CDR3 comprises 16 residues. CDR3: CASSPLETGAADTQYF. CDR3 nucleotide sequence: TGTGCCAGCAGCCCTCTAGAGACCGGGGCGGCAGATACGCAGTATTTT.

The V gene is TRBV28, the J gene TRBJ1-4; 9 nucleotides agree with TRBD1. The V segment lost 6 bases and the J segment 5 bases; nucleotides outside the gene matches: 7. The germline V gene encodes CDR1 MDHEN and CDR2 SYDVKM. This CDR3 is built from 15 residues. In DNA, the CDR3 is TGTGCCAGCAGACGAGGGACAGGGCGAAATGAAAAACTGTTTTTT. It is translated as CASRRGTGRNEKLFF.

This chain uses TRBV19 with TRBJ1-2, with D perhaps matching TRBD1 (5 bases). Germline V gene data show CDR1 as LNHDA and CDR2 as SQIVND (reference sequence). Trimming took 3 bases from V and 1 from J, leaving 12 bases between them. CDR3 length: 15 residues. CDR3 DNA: TGTGCCAGTAGTATGGAGCAGGACATTAACTATGGCTACACCTTC. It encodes CASSMEQDINYGYTF.

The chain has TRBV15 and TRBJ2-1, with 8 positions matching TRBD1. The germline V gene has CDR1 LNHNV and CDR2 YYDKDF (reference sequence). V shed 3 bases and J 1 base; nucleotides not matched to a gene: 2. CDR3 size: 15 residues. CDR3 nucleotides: TGTGCCACCAGCAGGGACAGGGTATCCTACAATGAGCAGTTCTTC. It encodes CATSRDRVSYNEQFF.

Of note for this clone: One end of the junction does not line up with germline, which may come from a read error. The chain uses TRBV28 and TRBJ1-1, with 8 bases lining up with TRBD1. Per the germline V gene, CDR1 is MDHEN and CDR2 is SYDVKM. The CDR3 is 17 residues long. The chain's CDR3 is CASSQNYRGAVNTEAFF. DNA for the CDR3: TGTGCCAGCAGTCAGAACTACAGGGGGGCGGTGAATACTGAAGCTTTCTTT. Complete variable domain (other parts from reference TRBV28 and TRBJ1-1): DVKVTQSSRYLVKRTGEKVFLECVQDMDHENMFWYRQDPGLGLRLIYFSYDVKMKEKGDIPEGYSVSREKKERFSLILESASTNQTSMYLCASSQNYRGAVNTEAFFGQGTRLTVV.

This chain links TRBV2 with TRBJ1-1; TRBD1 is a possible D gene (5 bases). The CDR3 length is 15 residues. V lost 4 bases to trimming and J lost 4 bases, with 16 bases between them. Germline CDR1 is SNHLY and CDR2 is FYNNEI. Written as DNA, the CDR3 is TGTGCCAGCAGTGTCCAGGCCAGGGCGGGCACTGAAGCTTTCTTT. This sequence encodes CASSVQARAGTEAFF.

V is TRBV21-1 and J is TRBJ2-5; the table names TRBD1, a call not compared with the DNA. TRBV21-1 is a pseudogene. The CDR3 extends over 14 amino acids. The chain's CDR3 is CASSKRTVTETQYF. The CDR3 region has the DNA TGTGCCAGCAGCAAAAGGACAGTTACTGAGACCCAGTACTTC.

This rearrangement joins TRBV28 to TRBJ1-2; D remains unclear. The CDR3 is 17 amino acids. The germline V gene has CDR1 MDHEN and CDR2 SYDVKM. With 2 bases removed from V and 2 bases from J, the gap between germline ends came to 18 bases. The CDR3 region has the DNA TGTGCCAGCAGTTTAATACCCCCCGTTGGCCGCAACTATGGCTACACCTTC. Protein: CASSLIPPVGRNYGYTF.

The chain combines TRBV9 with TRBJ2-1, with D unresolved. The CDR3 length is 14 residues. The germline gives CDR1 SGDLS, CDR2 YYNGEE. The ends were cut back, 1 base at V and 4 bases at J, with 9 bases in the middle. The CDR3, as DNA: TGTGCCAGCAGCGTAACTAACACTTACAATGAGCAGTTCTTC. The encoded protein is CASSVTNTYNEQFF. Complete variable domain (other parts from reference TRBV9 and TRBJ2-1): DSGVTQTPKHLITATGQRVTLRCSPRSGDLSVYWYQQSLDQGLQFLIQYYNGEERAKGNILERFSAQQFPDLHSELNLSSLELGDSALYFCASSVTNTYNEQFFGPGTRLTVL.

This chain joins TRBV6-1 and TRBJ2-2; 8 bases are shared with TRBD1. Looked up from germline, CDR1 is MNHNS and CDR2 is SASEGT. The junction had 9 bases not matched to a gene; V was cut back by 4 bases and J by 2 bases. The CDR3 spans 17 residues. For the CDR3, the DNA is TGTGCCAGCAGTGTCCAACCGGGACAGGCCAACACCGGGGAGCTGTTTTTT. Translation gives CASSVQPGQANTGELFF.

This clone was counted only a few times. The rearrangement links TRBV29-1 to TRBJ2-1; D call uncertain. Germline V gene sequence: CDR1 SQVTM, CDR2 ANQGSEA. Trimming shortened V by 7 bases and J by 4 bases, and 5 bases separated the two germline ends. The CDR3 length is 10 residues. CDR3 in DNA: TGCAGCGCCGGATACAATGAGCAGTTCTTC. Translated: CSAGYNEQFF.

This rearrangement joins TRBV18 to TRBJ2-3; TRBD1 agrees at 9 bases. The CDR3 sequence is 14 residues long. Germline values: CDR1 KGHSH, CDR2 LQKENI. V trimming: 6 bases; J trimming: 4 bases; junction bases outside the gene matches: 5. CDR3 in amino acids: CASSGQGLPDTQYF. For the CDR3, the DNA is TGTGCCAGCTCCGGACAGGGGTTGCCAGATACGCAGTATTTT.

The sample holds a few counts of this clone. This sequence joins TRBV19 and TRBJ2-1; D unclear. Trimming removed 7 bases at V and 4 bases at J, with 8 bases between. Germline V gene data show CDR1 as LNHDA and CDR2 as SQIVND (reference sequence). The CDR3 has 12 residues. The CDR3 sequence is CASTMGYNEQFF. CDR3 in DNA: TGTGCCAGTACCATGGGGTACAATGAGCAGTTCTTC.

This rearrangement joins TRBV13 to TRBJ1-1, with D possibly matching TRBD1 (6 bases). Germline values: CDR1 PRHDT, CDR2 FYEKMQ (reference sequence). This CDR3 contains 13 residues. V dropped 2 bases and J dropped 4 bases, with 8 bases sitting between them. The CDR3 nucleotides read TGTGCCAGCAGCTTAAGAGGGGGCACTGAAGCTTTCTTT. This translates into CASSLRGGTEAFF.

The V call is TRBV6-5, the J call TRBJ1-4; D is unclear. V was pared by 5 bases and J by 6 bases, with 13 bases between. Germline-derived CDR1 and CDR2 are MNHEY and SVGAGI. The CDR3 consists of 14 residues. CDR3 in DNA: TGTGCCAGCAGTGTGGAACCGGCGTATGAAAAACTGTTTTTT. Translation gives CASSVEPAYEKLFF.

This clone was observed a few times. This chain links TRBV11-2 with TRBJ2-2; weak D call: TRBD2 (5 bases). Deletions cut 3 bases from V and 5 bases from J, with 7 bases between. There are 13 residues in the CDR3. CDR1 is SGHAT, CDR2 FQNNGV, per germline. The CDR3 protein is CASSFRETGELFF. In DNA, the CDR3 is TGTGCCAGCAGCTTTAGGGAGACCGGGGAGCTGTTTTTT.

CDR3 region: CASSLGSNTFSGNTIYF. DNA of the CDR3: TGCGCCAGCAGCTTGGGTTCGAACACCTTCTCTGGAAACACCATATATTTT. The chain has TRBV5-1 and TRBJ1-3; D unresolved. Deletions cut 0 bases from V and 0 bases from J, with 13 bases between. Germline V CDR1 and CDR2: SGHRS, YFSETQ. The CDR3 has 17 amino acids.

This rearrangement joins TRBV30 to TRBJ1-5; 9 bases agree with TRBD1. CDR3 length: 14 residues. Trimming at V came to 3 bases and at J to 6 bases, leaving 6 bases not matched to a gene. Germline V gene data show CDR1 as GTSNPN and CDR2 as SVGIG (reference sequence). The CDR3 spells CAWSGTGYRQPQHF. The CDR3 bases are TGTGCCTGGAGCGGGACAGGGTATCGTCAGCCCCAGCATTTT. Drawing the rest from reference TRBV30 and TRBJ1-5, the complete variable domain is SQTIHQWPATLVQPVGSPLSLECTVEGTSNPNLYWYRQAAGRGLQLLFYSVGIGQISSEVPQNLSASRPQDRQFILSSKKLLLSDSGFYLCAWSGTGYRQPQHFGDGTRLSIL.

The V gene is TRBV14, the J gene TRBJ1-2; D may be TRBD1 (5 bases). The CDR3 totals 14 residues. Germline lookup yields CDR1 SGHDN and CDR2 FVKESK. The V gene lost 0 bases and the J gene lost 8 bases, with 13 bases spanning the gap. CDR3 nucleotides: TGTGCCAGCAGCCAAGAGTGGGGAGGGGTCGGCTACACCTTC. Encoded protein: CASSQEWGGVGYTF.

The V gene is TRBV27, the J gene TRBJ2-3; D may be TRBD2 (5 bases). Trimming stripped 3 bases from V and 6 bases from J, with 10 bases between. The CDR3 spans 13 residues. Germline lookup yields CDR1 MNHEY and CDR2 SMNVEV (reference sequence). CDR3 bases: TGTGCCAGCAGTTTCGGACTCTATGATACGCAGTATTTT. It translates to CASSFGLYDTQYF.

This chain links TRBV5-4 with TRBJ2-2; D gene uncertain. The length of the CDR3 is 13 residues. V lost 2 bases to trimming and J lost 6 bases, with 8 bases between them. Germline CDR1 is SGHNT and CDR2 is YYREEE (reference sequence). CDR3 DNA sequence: TGTGCCAGCAGCTTCTCCCGCGCCGGGGAGCTGTTTTTT. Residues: CASSFSRAGELFF.

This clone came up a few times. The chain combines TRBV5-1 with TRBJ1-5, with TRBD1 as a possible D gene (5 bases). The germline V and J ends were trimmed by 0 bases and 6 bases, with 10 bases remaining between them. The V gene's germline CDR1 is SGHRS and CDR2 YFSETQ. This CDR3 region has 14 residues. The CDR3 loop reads CASSLGGDGQPQHF. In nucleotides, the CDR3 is TGCGCCAGCAGCTTGGGCGGGGACGGTCAGCCCCAGCATTTT.

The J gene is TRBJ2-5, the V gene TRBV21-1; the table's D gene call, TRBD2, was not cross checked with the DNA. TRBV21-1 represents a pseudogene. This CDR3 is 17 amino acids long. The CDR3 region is CASSGLAGGPRAETQYF. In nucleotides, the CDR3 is TGTGCCAGCAGCGGACTAGCGGGAGGGCCCCGGGCGGAGACCCAGTACTTC.

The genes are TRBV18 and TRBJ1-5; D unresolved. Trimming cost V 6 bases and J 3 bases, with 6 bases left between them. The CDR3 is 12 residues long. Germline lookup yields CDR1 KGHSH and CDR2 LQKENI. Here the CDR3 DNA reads TGTGCCAGCTCGAGCGACAATCAGCCCCAGCATTTT. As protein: CASSSDNQPQHF.

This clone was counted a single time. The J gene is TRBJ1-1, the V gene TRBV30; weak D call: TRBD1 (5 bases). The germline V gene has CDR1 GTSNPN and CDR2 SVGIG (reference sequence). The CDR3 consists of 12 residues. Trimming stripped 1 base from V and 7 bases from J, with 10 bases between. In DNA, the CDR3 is TGTGCCTGGAGTGGGGGGGGGATTGAAGCTTTCTTT. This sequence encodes CAWSGGGIEAFF.